The entry below gives a single T cell receptor beta chain sequence along with its context. The data are from a study of blood T cell repertoires in COVID-19. The protocol was immunoSEQ multiplex PCR, while the TCRdb copy is restricted to in-frame clones and leaves out a portion. This repertoire shows under 200,000 clones, around 80% found once; its top ten account for about 7.3%. CDR3 length equals 13 residues. From germline, CDR1 is GTSNPN and CDR2 SVGIG (reference sequence). V was shortened by 4 bases and J by 4 bases, with 11 bases between the two germline ends. The sample consisted of PBMCs or T cells enriched from blood (not recorded which). This chain uses TRBV30 with TRBJ2-1; D gene ambiguous. This receptor was taken from a man over 45 who had recovered from COVID-19. CDR3 in DNA: TGTGCCTGGAAGAGTCATATTTACAATGAGCAGTTCTTC. Amino acids: CAWKSHIYNEQFF.